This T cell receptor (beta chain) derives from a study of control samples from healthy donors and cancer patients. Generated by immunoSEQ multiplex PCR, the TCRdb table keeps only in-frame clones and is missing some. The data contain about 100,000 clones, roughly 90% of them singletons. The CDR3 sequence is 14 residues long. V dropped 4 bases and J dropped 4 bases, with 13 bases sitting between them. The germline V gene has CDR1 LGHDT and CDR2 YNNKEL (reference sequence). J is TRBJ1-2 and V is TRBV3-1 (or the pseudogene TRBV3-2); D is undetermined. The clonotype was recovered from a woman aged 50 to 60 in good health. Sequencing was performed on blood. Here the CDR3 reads CASSRNARTYGYTF. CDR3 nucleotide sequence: TGTGCCAGCAGCCGTAATGCAAGGACCTATGGCTACACCTTC.